A selection of T cell receptor beta chains follows, all from one sample in a study of blood T cell repertoires in COVID-19. TCRdb keeps only in-frame clones here, not all; method: immunoSEQ multiplex PCR. Here the sample spans about 160,000 clones, about 85% being singletons. The source material was PBMCs or T cells enriched from blood (not recorded which). These receptors were collected from a woman in her forties who had been exposed to COVID-19. Both conserved end residues are part of each CDR3. The D gene is left open where the match is weak. Clone size is shown for a subset of rows, as once, few, many or a class of expanded clone.

v_call,d_call,j_call,clone_size,cdr3_nt,cdr3_aa
TRBV27,-,TRBJ2-7,once,TGTGCCAGCAGGGGGGCGACTGGAAGGTACGAGCAGTACTTC,CASRGATGRYEQYF
TRBV10-1,-,TRBJ1-1,-,TGCGCCAGCAGTGAGGCTCGGACGGAGGCTGAAGCTTTCTTT,CASSEARTEAEAFF
TRBV5-8,-,TRBJ1-2,-,TGTGCCAGCAGGATGGACAAAGGTGATGGCTACACCTTC,CASRMDKGDGYTF
TRBV24-1,-,TRBJ1-2,-,TGTGCCACCAGTGATTTGCAAGTCCAGGGCTATGGCTACACCTTC,CATSDLQVQGYGYTF
TRBV7-3,-,TRBJ1-2,-,TGTGCCAGCAGCCTCGATTCAGGATACGGCTACACCTTC,CASSLDSGYGYTF
TRBV4-1,-,TRBJ1-1,once,TGCGCCAGCAGCCAAGTGACAGGCGTTACTTTTGAAGCTTTCTTT,CASSQVTGVTFEAFF
TRBV7-9,TRBD2,TRBJ2-1,-,TGTGCCAGCCTAAAGGGACTAGATTACAATGAGCAGTTCTTC,CASLKGLDYNEQFF
TRBV7-2,TRBD2,TRBJ2-3,-,TGTGCCAGCAGCCTTGGGACTAGCGGGGGTCGGTATTTT,CASSLGTSGGRYF
TRBV6-5,-,TRBJ2-7,once,TGTGCCAGCAGGTCTAGCCCGGGGAGCTCCTACGAGCAGTACTTC,CASRSSPGSSYEQYF
TRBV4-1,-,TRBJ2-1,-,TGCGCCAGCAGCTCGACTACCGGGAGAGGGCAGTTCTTC,CASSSTTGRGQFF
TRBV2,TRBD1,TRBJ1-5,-,TGTGCCAGCAGCGGGACAGGGGGCCGGGGCAATCAGCCCCAGCATTTT,CASSGTGGRGNQPQHF
TRBV4-3,-,TRBJ2-3,-,TGCGCCAGCAGCCAAGAACAGACACGCACAGATACGCAGTATTTT,CASSQEQTRTDTQYF
TRBV11-2,TRBD1,TRBJ1-1,-,TGTGCCAGCAGCCCGAAGGACAGGGGCCGGGCTCCCATTGAAGCTTTCTTT,CASSPKDRGRAPIEAFF
TRBV9,-,TRBJ1-5,few,TGTGCCAGCAGCCGAGGGGCGGGATCCCTGGGGAGCAATCAGCCCCAGCATTTT,CASSRGAGSLGSNQPQHF
TRBV12-3/TRBV12-4,-,TRBJ1-2,-,TGTGCCAGCAGCCCACAAGCTAACTATGGCTACACCTTC,CASSPQANYGYTF
TRBV12-3/TRBV12-4,-,TRBJ2-1,-,TGTGCTATCCAGGGAAACTCCTACAATGAGCAGTTCTTC,CAIQGNSYNEQFF
TRBV4-1,TRBD1,TRBJ1-2,few,TGCGCCAGCAGCCAAGTTTGGACAGGGGGAAACTATGGCTACACCTTC,CASSQVWTGGNYGYTF
TRBV27,TRBD1,TRBJ1-2,-,TGTGCCAGCAGTCCTCGGGACAGCAACTATGGCTACACCTTC,CASSPRDSNYGYTF
TRBV19,-,TRBJ1-1,-,TGTGCCAGCAGGGCAATAGACAGGACGAACACTGAAGCTTTCTTT,CASRAIDRTNTEAFF
TRBV21-1,-,TRBJ1-2,-,TGTGCCAGCAGCATCAGGGATGGCTACACCTTC,CASSIRDGYTF
TRBV19,TRBD1,TRBJ1-3,-,TGTGCCAGTAGTAGGGACAGGAAAAACACCATATATTTT,CASSRDRKNTIYF
TRBV6-2/TRBV6-3,-,TRBJ2-1,-,TGTGCCAGCAGTTTGGCAGGCACCGATTTATTTCGTGAGCAGTTCTTC,CASSLAGTDLFREQFF
TRBV6-2/TRBV6-3,TRBD2,TRBJ2-1,-,TGTGCCAGCAGTTATCAAGCGGGGGTGATTAGTGAGCAGTTCTTC,CASSYQAGVISEQFF
TRBV6-2/TRBV6-3,TRBD1,TRBJ1-2,once,TGTGCCAGCAGTTACGTCGGGACAGGGTCCGGCTACACCTTC,CASSYVGTGSGYTF
TRBV11-1,-,TRBJ2-7,-,TGTGCCAGCAGCTTAGCGGAGGGGGCGGGCTACGAGCAGTACTTC,CASSLAEGAGYEQYF